This paragraph reports one T cell receptor beta chain. This sample stems from a study of blood T cell repertoires in COVID-19. The repertoire was sequenced with immunoSEQ multiplex PCR; TCRdb's copy has only in-frame clones and lacks some. The profile shows about 150,000 clones, around four fifths of them singletons. The J segment lost 3 bases and the V segment lost 1 base, leaving 3 bases of the junction unmatched. In germline, CDR1 is SGHDN, CDR2 FVKESK. The CDR3 spans 15 residues. Sequenced sample: peripheral blood. The gene calls are TRBV14 and TRBJ2-3, with 8 bases matching TRBD1. The TCR was taken from a human donor in a cohort sampled during active COVID-19. CDR3 sequence (DNA): TGTGCCAGCAGCCAAGGGAACAGGGGGACAGATACGCAGTATTTT. Encoded protein: CASSQGNRGTDTQYF.